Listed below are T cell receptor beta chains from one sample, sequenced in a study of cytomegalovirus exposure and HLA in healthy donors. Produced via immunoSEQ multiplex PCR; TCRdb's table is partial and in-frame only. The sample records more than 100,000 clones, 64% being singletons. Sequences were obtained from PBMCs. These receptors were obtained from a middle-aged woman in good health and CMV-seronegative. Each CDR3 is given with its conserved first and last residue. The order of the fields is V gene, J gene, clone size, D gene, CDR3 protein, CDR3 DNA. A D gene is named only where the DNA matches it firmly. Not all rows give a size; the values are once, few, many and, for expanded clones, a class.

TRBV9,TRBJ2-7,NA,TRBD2,CASSVETSGGPSSYEQYF,TGTGCCAGCAGCGTAGAGACTAGCGGGGGGCCGAGCTCCTACGAGCAGTACTTC
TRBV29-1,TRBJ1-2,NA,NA,CSAEGQGYGYTF,TGCAGCGCCGAGGGCCAGGGGTATGGCTACACCTTC
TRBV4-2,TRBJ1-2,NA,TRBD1,CASSQERTGGSGYTF,TGTGCCAGCAGCCAAGAACGGACAGGGGGCTCTGGCTACACCTTC
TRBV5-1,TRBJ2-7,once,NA,CASSFSPGTLEQYF,TGCGCCAGCAGCTTCTCCCCAGGAACCTTGGAGCAGTACTTC
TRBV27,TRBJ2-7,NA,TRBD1,CASRRPTRDRVYEQYF,TGTGCCAGCAGACGACCAACCAGGGACAGGGTCTACGAGCAGTACTTC
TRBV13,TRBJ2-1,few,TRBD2,CASSWAAGGRYNEQFF,TGTGCCAGCAGCTGGGCTGCGGGGGGGCGGTACAATGAGCAGTTCTTC
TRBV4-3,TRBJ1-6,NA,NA,CASSQDRGPYNSPLHF,TGCGCCAGCAGCCAAGATAGGGGCCCCTATAATTCACCCCTCCACTTT
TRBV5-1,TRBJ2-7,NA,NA,CASSLGAGENHEQYF,TGCGCCAGCAGCTTGGGGGCAGGGGAAAACCACGAGCAGTACTTC
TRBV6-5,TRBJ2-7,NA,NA,CASSPAGSYEQYF,TGTGCCAGCAGTCCCGCGGGCTCCTACGAGCAGTACTTC
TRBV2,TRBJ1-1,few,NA,CASSLDTNTEAFF,TGTGCCAGCAGTCTGGACACTAACACTGAAGCTTTCTTT
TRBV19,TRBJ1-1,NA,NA,CASSMGGTEAFF,TGTGCCAGTAGTATGGGGGGAACGGAAGCTTTCTTT
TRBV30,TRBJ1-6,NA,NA,CAWSPEGGGSPLHF,TGTGCCTGGAGTCCGGAGGGTGGGGGTTCACCCCTCCACTTT
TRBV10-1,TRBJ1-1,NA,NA,CASSPSPPSEAFF,TGCGCCAGCTCACCGAGTCCTCCCTCTGAAGCTTTCTTT
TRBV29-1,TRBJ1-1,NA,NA,CSVSRTEAFF,TGCAGCGTCTCACGGACTGAAGCTTTCTTT
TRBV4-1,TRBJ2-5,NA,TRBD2,CASSQDLPSGGGETQYF,TGCGCCAGCAGCCAAGATCTTCCTAGCGGGGGTGGAGAGACCCAGTACTTC
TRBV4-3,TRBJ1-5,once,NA,CASSQGKWGDNQPQHF,TGCGCCAGCAGCCAAGGGAAGTGGGGGGACAATCAGCCCCAGCATTTT
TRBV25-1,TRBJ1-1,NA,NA,CASRSQGNTEAFF,TGTGCCAGCAGATCGCAGGGGAACACTGAAGCTTTCTTT
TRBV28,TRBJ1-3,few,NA,CASSSSRGSSGNTIYF,TGTGCCAGCAGTTCCTCTCGAGGGAGCTCTGGAAACACCATATATTTT
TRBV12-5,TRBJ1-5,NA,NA,CASGVEILNQPQHF,TGTGCTAGTGGTGTCGAGATCCTCAATCAGCCCCAGCATTTT
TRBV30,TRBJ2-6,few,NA,CAYSGSGANVLTF,TGTGCATACTCCGGGTCTGGGGCCAACGTCCTGACTTTC
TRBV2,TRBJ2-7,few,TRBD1,CASSEAGTGGEQYF,TGTGCCAGCAGTGAAGCAGGGACAGGAGGCGAGCAGTACTTC
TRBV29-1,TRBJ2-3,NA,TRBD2,CSVTGGLAGALSRTDTQYF,TGCAGCGTAACCGGGGGACTAGCGGGGGCCTTAAGCCGCACAGATACGCAGTATTTT
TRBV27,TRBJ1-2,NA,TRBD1,CASSPQGGTNYGYTF,TGTGCCAGCAGTCCCCAGGGGGGCACTAACTATGGCTACACCTTC
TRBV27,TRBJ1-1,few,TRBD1,CASSLYGTANTEAFF,TGTGCCAGCAGTTTATACGGGACAGCGAACACTGAAGCTTTCTTT
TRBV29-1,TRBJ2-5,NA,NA,CSVEAKRSLGLRETQYF,TGCAGCGTTGAGGCTAAGCGGAGTCTAGGGCTGCGGGAGACCCAGTACTTC
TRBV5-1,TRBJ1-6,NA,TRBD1,CASSPGTANSPLHF,TGCGCCAGCAGCCCTGGGACAGCAAATTCACCCCTCCACTTT
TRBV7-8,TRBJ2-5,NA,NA,CASSSETQYF,TGTGCCAGCAGCTCGGAGACCCAGTACTTC
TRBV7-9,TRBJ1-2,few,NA,CASSLGGLYGYTF,TGTGCCAGCAGCTTAGGCGGACTCTATGGCTACACCTTC
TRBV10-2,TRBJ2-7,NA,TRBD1,CASSEWDRVDEQYF,TGCGCCAGCAGTGAGTGGGACAGGGTCGACGAGCAGTACTTC
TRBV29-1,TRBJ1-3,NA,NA,CSGADSSGNTIYF,TGCAGCGGGGCTGATAGCTCTGGAAACACCATATATTTT
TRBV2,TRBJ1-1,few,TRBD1,CASSQGAEAFF,TGTGCCAGCAGCCAGGGGGCTGAAGCTTTCTTT
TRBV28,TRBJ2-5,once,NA,CASSPRGSGRETQYF,TGTGCCAGCAGTCCCCGAGGGTCGGGGAGAGAGACCCAGTACTTC
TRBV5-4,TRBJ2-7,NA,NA,CASRWSSEGEQYF,TGTGCCAGCCGATGGTCCTCGGAGGGCGAGCAGTACTTC